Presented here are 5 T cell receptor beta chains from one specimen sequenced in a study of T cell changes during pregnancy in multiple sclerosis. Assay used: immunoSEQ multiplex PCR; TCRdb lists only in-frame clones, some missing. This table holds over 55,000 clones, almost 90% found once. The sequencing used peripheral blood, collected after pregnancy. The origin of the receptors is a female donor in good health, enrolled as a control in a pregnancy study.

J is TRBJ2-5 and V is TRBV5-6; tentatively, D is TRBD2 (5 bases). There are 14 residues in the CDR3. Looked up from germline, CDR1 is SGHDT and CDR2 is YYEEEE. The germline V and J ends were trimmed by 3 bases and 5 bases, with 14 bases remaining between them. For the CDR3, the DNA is TGTGCCAGCAGCTCCCGATATGCGGGTGAGACCCAGTACTTC. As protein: CASSSRYAGETQYF. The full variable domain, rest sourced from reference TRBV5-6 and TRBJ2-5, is DAGVTQSPTHLIKTRGQQVTLRCSPKSGHDTVSWYQQALGQGPQFIFQYYEEEERQRGNFPDRFSGHQFPNYSSELNVNALLLGDSALYLCASSSRYAGETQYFGPGTRLLVL.

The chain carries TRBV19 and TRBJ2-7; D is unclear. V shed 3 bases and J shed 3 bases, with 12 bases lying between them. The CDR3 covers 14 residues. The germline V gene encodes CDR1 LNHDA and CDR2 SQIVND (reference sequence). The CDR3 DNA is TGTGCCAGTAGTATCCGGGTGTCTAACTACGAGCAGTACTTC. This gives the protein CASSIRVSNYEQYF.

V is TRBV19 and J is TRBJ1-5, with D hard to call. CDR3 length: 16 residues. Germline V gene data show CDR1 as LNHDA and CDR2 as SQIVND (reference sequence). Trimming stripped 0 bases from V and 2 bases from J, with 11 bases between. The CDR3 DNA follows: TGTGCCAGTAGTATAGATTTTCCGGTCGGCAATCAGCCCCAGCATTTT. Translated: CASSIDFPVGNQPQHF.

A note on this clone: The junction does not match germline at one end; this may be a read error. CDR3: CSASLTDMQYF. The CDR3 DNA sequence: TGCAGTGCTAGCTTGACAGATATGCAGTATTTT. V is TRBV20-1 and J is TRBJ2-3, with D perhaps matching TRBD1 (5 bases). This CDR3 has 11 residues. CDR1 and CDR2 (germline): DFQATT, SNEGSKA (reference sequence).

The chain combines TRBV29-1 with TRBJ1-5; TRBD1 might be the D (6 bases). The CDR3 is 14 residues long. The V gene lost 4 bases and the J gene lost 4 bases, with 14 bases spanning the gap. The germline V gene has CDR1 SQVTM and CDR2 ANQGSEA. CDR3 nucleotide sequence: TGCAGCGTTGGAGACGGCAGGGGAAATCAGCCCCAGCATTTT. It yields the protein CSVGDGRGNQPQHF.